The TCR beta chain under discussion was sequenced for a study of cytomegalovirus exposure and HLA in healthy donors. Study-level points and caveats: Using the classifier, cytomegalovirus status was reportedly diagnosed with high specificity and sensitivity.

With respect to this clone: Antigen specificity is unknown. Relative to the germline gene, one junction end is altered; a read error may explain this.

Sequencing used immunoSEQ multiplex PCR; TCRdb keeps in-frame clones, though not all of them. The sample contains 80,000 to 95,000 clones, around 93% of which appear only once. Germline V gene sequence: CDR1 SGHAT, CDR2 FQNNGV. The CDR3 runs 11 residues. The sample comprised PBMCs. This TCR derives from a woman aged 25-40 years in good health and CMV-seropositive. The genes are TRBV11-2 and TRBJ1-1, with D possibly TRBD1 on 6 matching bases. The CDR3 spells CASRLGDATGF. DNA for the CDR3: TGTGCCAGCAGGTTAGGTGACGCAACAGGGTTT.